Below, 10 T cell receptor beta chains from the same sample are listed, as sequenced in a study of graft-versus-host responses after intestinal transplantation. TCRdb keeps only in-frame clones here, not all; method: immunoSEQ multiplex PCR. The data show 25,000 to 30,000 clones, 85% to 95% seen once. This sample comprised PBMCs, obtained 66 days after intestinal transplant. These receptors were obtained from a human patient who received an intestinal transplant, so some T cells may come from the graft donor.

For the CDR3, the DNA is TGTGCCAGTAGTATTTTAGCGGGGGGGTCCAATGAGCAGTTCTTC. Translated: CASSILAGGSNEQFF. This chain joins TRBV19 and TRBJ2-1; 11 nucleotides line up with TRBD2. The CDR3 extends over 15 amino acids. Germline lookup yields CDR1 LNHDA and CDR2 SQIVND (reference sequence). Losses at the gene ends were 3 bases for V and 6 bases for J; bases not matched to a gene: 4.

V and J are TRBV19 and TRBJ2-1, with 8 bases identical to TRBD2. J lost 0 bases, V lost 3 bases, and 1 base had no gene match. CDR1 and CDR2 from the germline V gene are LNHDA and SQIVND (reference sequence). This CDR3 has 15 amino acids. The CDR3 loop is CASSIAGGSYNEQFF. The CDR3 coding sequence is TGTGCCAGTAGTATCGCGGGGGGCTCCTACAATGAGCAGTTCTTC.

The rearrangement links TRBV19 to TRBJ2-5, with 11 nucleotides matching TRBD2. With 1 base clipped from V and 4 bases from J, the junction kept 11 bases outside the gene matches. The CDR3 sequence is 18 residues long. The germline V gene has CDR1 LNHDA and CDR2 SQIVND (reference sequence). CDR3 residues: CASSIGGLAGGLGETQYF. The CDR3, as DNA: TGTGCCAGTAGTATAGGGGGATTAGCGGGAGGGTTAGGAGAGACCCAGTACTTC. Using reference TRBV19 and TRBJ2-5 for the parts outside the CDR3, the full variable domain is DGGITQSPKYLFRKEGQNVTLSCEQNLNHDAMYWYRQDPGQGLRLIYYSQIVNDFQKGDIAEGYSVSREKKESFPLTVTSAQKNPTAFYLCASSIGGLAGGLGETQYFGPGTRLLVL.

The CDR3 loop reads CASSLRKVGRLNTEAFF. The CDR3 coding sequence is TGTGCCAGCAGCTTACGTAAGGTTGGCCGATTGAACACTGAAGCTTTCTTT. The genes are TRBV11-2 and TRBJ1-1; D uncertain. Germline CDR1 SGHAT, CDR2 FQNNGV. V was shortened by 2 bases and J by 0 bases, with 16 bases between the two germline ends. CDR3 length: 17 amino acids.

The genes are TRBV10-2 and TRBJ1-5; possible D gene TRBD1, 5 bases. Trimming left V 3 bases short and J 5 bases short, with 8 bases between. The CDR3 consists of 13 residues. Per germline, CDR1 WSHSY and CDR2 SAAADI. CDR3 amino acids: CASSDWGDQPQHF. CDR3 nucleotide sequence: TGCGCCAGCAGTGATTGGGGCGATCAGCCCCAGCATTTT.

The chain couples TRBV5-6 to TRBJ1-2; D remains unclear. Germline values: CDR1 SGHDT, CDR2 YYEEEE. V lost 3 bases to trimming and J lost 8 bases, with 17 bases between them. The CDR3 contains 14 residues. The CDR3 is CASSSSGSLIGYTF. The CDR3 nucleotides are TGTGCCAGCAGCTCGTCTGGGTCTCTGATAGGCTACACCTTC.

The chain employs TRBV19 and TRBJ1-1; TRBD1 matches at 7 bases. The CDR3 runs 15 residues. V shed 6 bases and J 5 bases; nucleotides not matched to a gene: 12. The germline gives CDR1 LNHDA, CDR2 SQIVND (reference sequence). CDR3 region: CASSYTTGSLTEAFF. The CDR3 DNA reads TGTGCCAGTAGCTACACGACAGGGTCGTTGACTGAAGCTTTCTTT.

The CDR3 here is CASSEALQGGRYEQYF. The CDR3 nucleotides read TGTGCCAGCAGTGAAGCGCTTCAGGGAGGACGCTACGAGCAGTACTTC. The chain joins TRBV6-1 to TRBJ2-7; TRBD2 might be the D (6 bases). The length of the CDR3 is 16 residues. Germline loops: CDR1 MNHNS, CDR2 SASEGT. The V end was cut by 0 bases, the J end by 3 bases, with 15 bases between.

The chain recombines TRBV4-1 with TRBJ1-1; no clear D. The ends were cut back, 0 bases at V and 6 bases at J, with 11 bases in the middle. This CDR3 spans 14 amino acids. Germline assignment: CDR1 MGHRA and CDR2 YSYEKL. In DNA form, the CDR3 reads TGCGCCAGCAGCCAAGAACCGGGGATGGCTGAAGCTTTCTTT. It yields the protein CASSQEPGMAEAFF.

V and J are TRBV7-9 and TRBJ2-7; 9 nucleotides agree with TRBD1. The germline V gene has CDR1 SEHNR and CDR2 FQNEAQ (reference sequence). Trimming took 5 bases from V and 6 from J; bases not matched to a gene: 11. There are 15 residues in the CDR3. For the CDR3, the DNA is TGTGCCAGCAGCCCTGGGACAGGGCCTTCCACCGAGCAGTACTTC. It specifies CASSPGTGPSTEQYF.